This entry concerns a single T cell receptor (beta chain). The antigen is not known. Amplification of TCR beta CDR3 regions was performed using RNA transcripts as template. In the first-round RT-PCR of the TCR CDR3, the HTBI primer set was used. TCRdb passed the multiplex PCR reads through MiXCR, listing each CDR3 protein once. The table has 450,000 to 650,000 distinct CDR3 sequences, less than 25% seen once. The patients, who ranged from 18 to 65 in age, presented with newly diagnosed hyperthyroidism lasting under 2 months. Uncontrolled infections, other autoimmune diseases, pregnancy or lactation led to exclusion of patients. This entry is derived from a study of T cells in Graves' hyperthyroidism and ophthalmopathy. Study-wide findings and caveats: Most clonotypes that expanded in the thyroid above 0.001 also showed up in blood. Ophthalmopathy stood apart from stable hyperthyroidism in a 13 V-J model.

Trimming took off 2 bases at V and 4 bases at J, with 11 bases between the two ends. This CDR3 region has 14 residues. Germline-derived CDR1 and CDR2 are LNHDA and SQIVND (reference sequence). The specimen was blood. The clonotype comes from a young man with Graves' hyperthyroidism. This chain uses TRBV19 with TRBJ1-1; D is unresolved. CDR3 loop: CASSIRFSVTEAFF. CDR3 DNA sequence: TGTGCCAGTAGTATAAGGTTCTCCGTCACTGAAGCTTTCTTT. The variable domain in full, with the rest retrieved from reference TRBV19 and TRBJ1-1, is DGGITQSPKYLFRKEGQNVTLSCEQNLNHDAMYWYRQDPGQGLRLIYYSQIVNDFQKGDIAEGYSVSREKKESFPLTVTSAQKNPTAFYLCASSIRFSVTEAFFGQGTRLTVV.